The T cell receptor (beta chain) described here comes from a study of vaccination effects on CD4 cells after COVID-19. Germline V lookup: CDR1 WNHNN, CDR2 SYGVQD (reference sequence). The CDR3 has 14 residues. V lost 0 bases, J lost 9 bases, and 4 bases stayed unmatched. This clone was counted only a few times. Its antigen is unidentified. Cells that had been cultured for about 10 days were the source of isolated CD4+ T cells. Participants were given two doses of BNT162b2 or mRNA-1273 vaccine. Clones were sequenced by immunoSEQ multiplex PCR, and TCRdb holds only the in-frame ones, with some missing. The sample has about 40,000 clones, about two thirds seen once; the top ten hold approximately 8%.

The material sequenced was CD4+ T cells from PBMCs cultured without peptide, taken after COVID-19 vaccination. The genes are TRBV10-1 and TRBJ2-1; 8 positions agree with TRBD2. The TCR comes from a human donor who received a COVID-19 vaccine. The CDR3 region has the DNA TGCGCCAGCAGTGAGTCGGCGGGGGGAGGTGAGCAGTTCTTC. Translating gives CASSESAGGGEQFF.